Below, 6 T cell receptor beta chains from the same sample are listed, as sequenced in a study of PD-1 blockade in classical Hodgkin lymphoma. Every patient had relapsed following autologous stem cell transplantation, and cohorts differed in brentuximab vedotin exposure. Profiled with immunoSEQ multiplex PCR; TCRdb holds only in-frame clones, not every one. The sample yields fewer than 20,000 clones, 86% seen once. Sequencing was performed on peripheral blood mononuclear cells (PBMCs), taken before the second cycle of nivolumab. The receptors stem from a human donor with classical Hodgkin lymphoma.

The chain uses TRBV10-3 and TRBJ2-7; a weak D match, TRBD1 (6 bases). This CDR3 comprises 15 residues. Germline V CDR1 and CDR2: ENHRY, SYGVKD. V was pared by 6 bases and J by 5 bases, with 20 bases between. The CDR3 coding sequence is TGTGCCATCAGCGAGAACAGGGAAATGGTCCACGAGCAGTACTTC. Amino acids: CAISENREMVHEQYF.

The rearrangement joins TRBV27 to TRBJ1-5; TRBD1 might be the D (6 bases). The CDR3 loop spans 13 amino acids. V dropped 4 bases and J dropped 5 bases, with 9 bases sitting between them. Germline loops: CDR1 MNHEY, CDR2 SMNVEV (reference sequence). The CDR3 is CASSYRGHQPQHF. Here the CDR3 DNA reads TGTGCCAGCAGTTACCGGGGGCATCAGCCCCAGCATTTT.

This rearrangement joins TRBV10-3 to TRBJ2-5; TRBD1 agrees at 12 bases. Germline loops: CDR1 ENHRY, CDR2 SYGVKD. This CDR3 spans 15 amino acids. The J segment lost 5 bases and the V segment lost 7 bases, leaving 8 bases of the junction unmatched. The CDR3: CAINGGTGGLETQYF. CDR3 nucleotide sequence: TGTGCCATCAATGGAGGGACAGGGGGCTTGGAGACCCAGTACTTC.

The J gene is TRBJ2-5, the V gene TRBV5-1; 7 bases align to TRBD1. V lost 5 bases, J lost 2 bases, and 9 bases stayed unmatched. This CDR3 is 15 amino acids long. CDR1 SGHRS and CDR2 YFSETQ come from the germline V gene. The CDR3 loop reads CASRAPGTEQETQYF. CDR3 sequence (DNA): TGCGCCAGCAGGGCGCCCGGGACAGAACAAGAGACCCAGTACTTC.

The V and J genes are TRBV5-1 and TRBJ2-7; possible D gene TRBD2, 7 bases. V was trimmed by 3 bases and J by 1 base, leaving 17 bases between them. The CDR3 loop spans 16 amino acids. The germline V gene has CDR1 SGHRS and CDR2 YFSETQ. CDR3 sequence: CASSSPGGQRSYEQYF. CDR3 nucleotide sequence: TGCGCCAGCAGCTCCCCGGGAGGACAGAGGTCCTACGAGCAGTACTTC.

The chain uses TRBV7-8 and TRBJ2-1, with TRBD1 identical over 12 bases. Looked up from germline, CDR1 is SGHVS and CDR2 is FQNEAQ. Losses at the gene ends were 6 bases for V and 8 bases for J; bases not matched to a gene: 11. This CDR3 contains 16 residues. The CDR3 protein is CASRKGTGGLFDEQFF. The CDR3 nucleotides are TGTGCCAGCAGAAAAGGGACAGGGGGCCTGTTTGATGAGCAGTTCTTC.